What follows are 32 T cell receptor beta chains derived from one specimen sequenced in a study of control samples from healthy donors and cancer patients (dated by TCRdb to 2020 to 2021). Library creation used the immunoSEQ multiplex PCR assay. TCRdb limited this immuneACCESS table to in-frame rearrangements with V and J called. A share of clones is missing; checked studies link under half to unresolved V genes, and the rest is unexplained. Counted in this sample were 150,000 to 200,000 clones; around 90% of them appeared once. Clones ranked in the top ten supply roughly 1.5% of the sample. The sequenced material came from blood. These receptor sequences come from a man aged 30-40 years in good health.

The chain employs TRBV27 and TRBJ1-1; perhaps TRBD1 as D (6 bases). CDR1 and CDR2 (germline): MNHEY, SMNVEV (reference sequence). Deletions cut 8 bases from V and 0 bases from J, with 13 bases between. The CDR3 has 14 residues. CDR3 sequence reads: CASSWGRMNTEAFF. As DNA, the CDR3 is TGTGCCAGCTCCTGGGGGCGCATGAACACTGAAGCTTTCTTT.

The V call is TRBV6-5, the J call TRBJ2-1; 12 positions match TRBD2. This CDR3 has 15 amino acids. Germline loops: CDR1 MNHEY, CDR2 SVGAGI. Trimming took 7 bases from V and 8 from J; bases not matched to a gene: 9. The CDR3 nucleotides are TGTGCCAGCAAGTACCCTAGCGGGAGGGTAGATGAGCAGTTCTTC. It yields the protein CASKYPSGRVDEQFF.

As concerns this clone: The DNA is left out, because the CDR3 cannot be placed on it with certainty; the CDR3 is given as TCRdb lists it. The V and J genes are TRBV4-1 and TRBJ2-3. The germline V gene has CDR1 MGHRA and CDR2 YSYEKL. The CDR3 length equals 14 residues, ends included. CDR3 residues: CASSPYTSADTQYF.

The genes are TRBV11-2 and TRBJ1-2; perhaps TRBD1 as D (6 bases). Looked up from germline, CDR1 is SGHAT and CDR2 is FQNNGV. Trimming took 5 bases from V and 11 from J, leaving 12 bases between them. The CDR3 has 11 amino acids. Here the CDR3 reads CASSQRDNYTF. The CDR3 nucleotides read TGTGCCAGCAGCCAACGGGACAATTACACCTTC.

The CDR3 protein is CASRVSGSQGETQYF. The DNA for the CDR3 is TGTGCCAGCAGAGTTAGCGGGAGCCAGGGAGAGACCCAGTACTTC. V is TRBV6-5 and J is TRBJ2-5, with TRBD2 identical over 9 bases. Per germline, CDR1 MNHEY and CDR2 SVGAGI. Trimming cost V 6 bases and J 4 bases; bases outside gene matches: 9. The CDR3 has 15 amino acids.

The chain joins TRBV7-9 to TRBJ2-3, with 13 bases fitting TRBD2. V was pared by 5 bases and J by 1 base, with 3 bases of the junction left unmatched. CDR3 length: 16 amino acids. Germline values: CDR1 SEHNR, CDR2 FQNEAQ (reference sequence). As DNA, the CDR3 is TGTGCCAGCAGCACAGGACTAGCGGGGGGCACAGATACGCAGTATTTT. Translated, it gives CASSTGLAGGTDTQYF.

J is TRBJ2-5 and V is TRBV9; D perhaps matches TRBD2 (7 bases). Germline V gene lookup returns CDR1 SGDLS and CDR2 YYNGEE. This CDR3 is built from 12 residues. The germline V and J ends were trimmed by 3 bases and 5 bases, with 8 bases remaining between them. CDR3 in amino acids: CASSEGGETQYF. CDR3 nucleotide sequence: TGTGCCAGCAGCGAGGGGGGGGAGACCCAGTACTTC.

The V gene is TRBV9, the J gene TRBJ2-3; 7 positions agree with TRBD1. CDR1 is SGDLS, CDR2 YYNGEE, per germline. The CDR3 length is 16 residues. V lost 0 bases and J lost 4; bases outside the gene matches: 8. In nucleotides, the CDR3 is TGTGCCAGCAGCGTAGGCCCAGGGGGTAGCGCAGATACGCAGTATTTT. Translated: CASSVGPGGSADTQYF.

This rearrangement joins TRBV28 to TRBJ1-1, with 9 bases aligning to TRBD1. The CDR3 is 16 residues long. Germline CDR1 is MDHEN and CDR2 is SYDVKM. The trim removed 3 bases at V and 0 bases at J, leaving 5 bases unmatched. The chain's CDR3 is CASSLGDRELNTEAFF. In nucleotides, the CDR3 is TGTGCCAGCAGTTTGGGGGACAGGGAACTGAACACTGAAGCTTTCTTT.

This clone showed up just once. The chain joins TRBV27 to TRBJ2-7, with D unresolved. Trimming shortened V by 3 bases and J by 3 bases, and 9 bases separated the two germline ends. The CDR3 spans 13 residues. Germline CDR1 reads MNHEY; CDR2 reads SMNVEV (reference sequence). CDR3 residues: CASSFDGNYEQYF. DNA of the CDR3: TGTGCCAGCAGTTTTGACGGAAACTACGAGCAGTACTTC.

The chain uses TRBV27 and TRBJ1-1; D may be TRBD1 (6 bases). Between the trimmed V and J ends, which lost 7 bases and 5 bases, there was a span of 17 bases. This CDR3 is built from 14 residues. Germline-derived CDR1 and CDR2 are MNHEY and SMNVEV (reference sequence). DNA of the CDR3: TGTGCCAGCACGCCCGGGGGGGGCTGGACTGAAGCTTTCTTT. This translates into CASTPGGGWTEAFF.

The CDR3 loop is CASSRQLAGGYEQYF. The CDR3 region has the DNA TGCGCCAGCAGCAGACAGTTAGCGGGAGGCTACGAGCAGTACTTC. This chain joins TRBV5-1 and TRBJ2-7, with 10 bases lining up with TRBD2. Germline trimming cut 4 bases from V and 3 bases from J; bases unmatched to any gene: 7. Germline assignment: CDR1 SGHRS and CDR2 YFSETQ. The CDR3 is 15 residues long.

The V call is TRBV9, the J call TRBJ2-3; the D is unclear. Germline lookup yields CDR1 SGDLS and CDR2 YYNGEE. This CDR3 spans 13 amino acids. V lost 0 bases, J lost 6 bases, and 8 bases lay in between. The CDR3 is CASSVEGWDTQYF. The CDR3 DNA reads TGTGCCAGCAGCGTAGAAGGTTGGGATACGCAGTATTTT.

The CDR3 region has the DNA TGTGCCAGTAGTATAGAGGGGACCGGGGAGCTGTTTTTT. Translation: CASSIEGTGELFF. This chain links TRBV19 with TRBJ2-2; D remains unclear. This CDR3 has 13 amino acids. V was clipped by 0 bases and J by 5 bases, with 4 bases between them. Per the germline V gene, CDR1 is LNHDA and CDR2 is SQIVND (reference sequence).

The chain has TRBV6-4 and TRBJ1-5; TRBD1 matches at 7 bases. V trimming: 3 bases; J trimming: 7 bases; junction bases outside the gene matches: 9. The V gene's germline CDR1 is MRHNA and CDR2 SNTAGT. The CDR3 is 15 residues long. CDR3 coding DNA: TGTGCCAGCAGTGATGGGACAGAATCAGGGCAGCCCCAGCATTTT. Protein: CASSDGTESGQPQHF.

V gene TRBV5-1 combines with J gene TRBJ1-4, with 8 bases lining up with TRBD1. The CDR3 runs 15 residues. V shed 5 bases and J 1 base; nucleotides not matched to a gene: 4. Germline V lookup: CDR1 SGHRS, CDR2 YFSETQ. The CDR3 coding sequence is TGCGCCAGCAGGGACAGGGCTTTAACTAATGAAAAACTGTTTTTT. Its translation is CASRDRALTNEKLFF. The entire variable domain, with the rest obtained from reference TRBV5-1 and TRBJ1-4, is as follows: KAGVTQTPRYLIKTRGQQVTLSCSPISGHRSVSWYQQTPGQGLQFLFEYFSETQRNKGNFPGRFSGRQFSNSRSEMNVSTLELGDSALYLCASRDRALTNEKLFFGSGTQLSVL.

The rearrangement links TRBV1 to TRBJ1-1; the table's D gene call, TRBD1, was not cross checked with the DNA. TRBV1 is shown as a pseudogene. The CDR3 is made up of 15 amino acids. In DNA, the CDR3 is TGCACCAGCAGCCAAGACCCGGCCAGGGCTAGGGAAGCTTTCTTT. Its protein product is CTSSQDPARAREAFF.

This sequence joins TRBV5-1 and TRBJ2-3; no reliable D call. V lost 3 bases and J lost 7, with 9 bases in between. Per germline, CDR1 SGHRS and CDR2 YFSETQ. This CDR3 comprises 12 residues. The CDR3 DNA follows: TGCGCCAGCAGCTCCGATGTGAATACGCAGTATTTT. Protein: CASSSDVNTQYF.

This clone was recorded once. The chain uses TRBV10-3 and TRBJ1-6; D ambiguous. Trimming stripped 0 bases from V and 11 bases from J, with 14 bases between. Per germline, CDR1 ENHRY and CDR2 SYGVKD. CDR3 length equals 15 residues. The CDR3 DNA sequence: TGTGCCATCAGTGAGTCTTTCGAGGGATTGACACCCCTCCACTTT. It codes for CAISESFEGLTPLHF.

The chain has TRBV27 and TRBJ2-7; TRBD2 aligns across 8 bases. The V and J ends lost 7 bases and 3 bases, in that order; junction bases with no gene match: 20. Germline CDR1 MNHEY, CDR2 SMNVEV (reference sequence). The CDR3 is 18 amino acids. For the CDR3, the DNA is TGTGCCAGCATAAACTGGCGGGAGGATAACGGGGGGAACTACGAGCAGTACTTC. Translation gives CASINWREDNGGNYEQYF.

The chain couples TRBV2 to TRBJ2-1; D is undetermined. Germline V lookup: CDR1 SNHLY, CDR2 FYNNEI. Trimming shortened V by 6 bases and J by 4 bases, and 16 bases separated the two germline ends. The CDR3 runs to 15 residues. The CDR3 DNA is TGTGCCAGCAGACCTTTGAGTACGGGTTACAATGAGCAGTTCTTC. Residues: CASRPLSTGYNEQFF.

The J gene is TRBJ2-7, the V gene TRBV27; TRBD2 agrees at 7 bases. Germline values: CDR1 MNHEY, CDR2 SMNVEV (reference sequence). V gave up 7 bases and J gave up 5 bases; unmatched junction bases: 8. This CDR3 is 13 amino acids long. The CDR3 DNA sequence: TGTGCCAGCACTGGCGGGAGACCCCACGAGCAGTACTTC. This translates into CASTGGRPHEQYF.

The J gene is TRBJ2-5, the V gene TRBV5-5; perhaps TRBD1 as D (7 bases). The CDR3 totals 15 residues. V was clipped by 0 bases and J by 2 bases, with 11 bases between them. Germline CDR1 and CDR2: SGHKS and YYEKEE (reference sequence). The CDR3 is CASSLGPGGQETQYF. The CDR3 DNA sequence: TGTGCCAGCAGCTTGGGTCCAGGGGGGCAAGAGACCCAGTACTTC.

V is TRBV4-3 and J is TRBJ2-1, with 8 bases identical to TRBD1. Germline lookup yields CDR1 LGHNA and CDR2 YSLEER. The CDR3 contains 16 residues. With V trimmed by 0 bases and J by 4 bases, 5 bases remained unmatched. The CDR3 coding sequence is TGCGCCAGCAGCCAAGACCCAGGGGGCGAATACAATGAGCAGTTCTTC. Protein: CASSQDPGGEYNEQFF.

The CDR3 sequence is CASSSIANTGELFF. The CDR3 DNA follows: TGTGCCAGCAGTTCAATAGCGAACACCGGGGAGCTGTTTTTT. This chain joins TRBV27 and TRBJ2-2; D is uncertain. Germline lookup yields CDR1 MNHEY and CDR2 SMNVEV (reference sequence). V was trimmed by 4 bases and J by 0 bases, leaving 6 bases between them. The CDR3 length is 14 residues.

The genes are TRBV4-3 and TRBJ1-2; D is undetermined. Per the germline V gene, CDR1 is LGHNA and CDR2 is YSLEER. This CDR3 is built from 15 residues. Trimming removed 0 bases from V and 5 bases from J, with 13 bases in between. CDR3 loop: CASSQDFGSPYGYTF. The CDR3 DNA sequence: TGCGCCAGCAGCCAAGATTTTGGCAGTCCTTATGGCTACACCTTC.

The gene calls are TRBV19 and TRBJ2-3, with no clear D. The V gene's germline CDR1 is LNHDA and CDR2 SQIVND (reference sequence). CDR3 length equals 15 residues. Trimming took off 6 bases at V and 6 bases at J, with 19 bases between the two ends. The CDR3 nucleotides read TGTGCCAGTAGATACTGGAAAGGAGTGGACGATACGCAGTATTTT. Residues: CASRYWKGVDDTQYF.

CDR3 DNA: TGTGCCAGCTCACCCCCGGTATCAGATACGCAGTATTTT. Translated, it gives CASSPPVSDTQYF. V is TRBV18 and J is TRBJ2-3; D is unresolved. The CDR3 runs to 13 residues. V was shortened by 3 bases and J by 4 bases, with 8 bases between the two germline ends. Germline V lookup: CDR1 KGHSH, CDR2 LQKENI.

The chain couples TRBV5-1 to TRBJ1-5; possible D gene TRBD1, 5 bases. Between the trimmed V and J ends, which lost 4 bases and 3 bases, there was a span of 14 bases. The length of the CDR3 is 15 residues. Germline-derived CDR1 and CDR2 are SGHRS and YFSETQ. The CDR3 region has the DNA TGCGCCAGCAGCCGTGGGACGGCAGACAATCAGCCCCAGCATTTT. It is translated as CASSRGTADNQPQHF.

The chain combines TRBV7-2 with TRBJ2-5; TRBD2 aligns across 9 bases. After removal of 5 bases from V and 7 bases from J, the junction contained 11 bases not matched to a gene. The V gene's germline CDR1 is SGHTA and CDR2 FQGNSA. The CDR3 totals 15 residues. The CDR3 DNA reads TGTGCCAGCAGCCAGAGCGGGGGGCGTGATCGGACCCAGTACTTC. Amino acids: CASSQSGGRDRTQYF.

This clone is deemed large (0.1 to 1%). The sample contains more than one DNA sequence encoding this CDR3. V usage is TRBV14 and J usage is TRBJ2-1; D call uncertain. This CDR3 has 16 residues. Germline V gene sequence: CDR1 SGHDN, CDR2 FVKESK. Trimming removed 0 bases from V and 0 bases from J, with 9 bases in between. The CDR3 spells CASSQDLTFSYNEQFF. The DNA of the CDR3 is TGTGCCAGCAGCCAAGATCTCACTTTCTCCTACAATGAGCAGTTCTTC.

The chain recombines TRBV30 with TRBJ1-4; D remains unclear. Between the trimmed V and J ends, which lost 0 bases and 8 bases, there was a span of 13 bases. Looked up from germline, CDR1 is GTSNPN and CDR2 is SVGIG (reference sequence). CDR3 length: 14 amino acids. CDR3 residues: CAWSVPSTREKLFF. CDR3 sequence (DNA): TGTGCCTGGAGTGTACCCTCGACGAGGGAAAAACTGTTTTTT.